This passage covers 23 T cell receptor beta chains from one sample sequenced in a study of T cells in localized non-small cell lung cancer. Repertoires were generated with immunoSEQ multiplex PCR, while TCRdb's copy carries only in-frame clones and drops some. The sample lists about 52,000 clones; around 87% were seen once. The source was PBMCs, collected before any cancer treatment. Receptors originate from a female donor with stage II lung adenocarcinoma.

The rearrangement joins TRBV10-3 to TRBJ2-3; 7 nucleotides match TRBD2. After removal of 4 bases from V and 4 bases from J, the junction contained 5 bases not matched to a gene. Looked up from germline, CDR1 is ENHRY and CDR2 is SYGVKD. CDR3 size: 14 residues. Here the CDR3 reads CAISASGEPDTQYF. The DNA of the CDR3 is TGTGCCATCAGTGCCAGCGGGGAACCAGATACGCAGTATTTT.

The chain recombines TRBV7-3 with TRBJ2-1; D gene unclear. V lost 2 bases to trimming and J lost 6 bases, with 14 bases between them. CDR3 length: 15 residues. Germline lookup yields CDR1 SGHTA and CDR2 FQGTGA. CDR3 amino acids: CASSLLGPPANEQFF. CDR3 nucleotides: TGTGCCAGCAGCTTACTTGGACCTCCGGCCAATGAGCAGTTCTTC.

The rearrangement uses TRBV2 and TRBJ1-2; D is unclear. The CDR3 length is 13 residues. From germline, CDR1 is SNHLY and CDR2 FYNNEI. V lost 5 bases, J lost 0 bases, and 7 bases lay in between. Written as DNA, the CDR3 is TGTGCCAGCAGTTTGGACTCTAACTATGGCTACACCTTC. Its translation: CASSLDSNYGYTF.

CDR3 sequence (DNA): TGTGCCAGCAGTTACTCCGGAGCGGGGGAGACAGATACGCAGTATTTT. Its protein product is CASSYSGAGETDTQYF. The V call is TRBV6-6, the J call TRBJ2-3; 8 bases are shared with TRBD2. CDR3 size: 16 residues. CDR1 and CDR2 from the germline V gene are MNHNY and SVGAGI (reference sequence). Germline trimming cut 0 bases from V and 3 bases from J; bases unmatched to any gene: 5.

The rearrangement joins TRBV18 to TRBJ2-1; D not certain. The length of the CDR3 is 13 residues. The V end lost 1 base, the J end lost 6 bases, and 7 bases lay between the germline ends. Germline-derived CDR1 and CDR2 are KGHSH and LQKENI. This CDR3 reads CASSPQLGNEQFF. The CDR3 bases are TGTGCCAGCTCACCACAACTGGGCAATGAGCAGTTCTTC.

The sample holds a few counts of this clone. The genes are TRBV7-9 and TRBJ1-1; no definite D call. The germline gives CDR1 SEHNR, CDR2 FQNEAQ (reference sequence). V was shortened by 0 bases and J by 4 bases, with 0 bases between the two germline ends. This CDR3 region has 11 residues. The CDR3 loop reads CASSLATEAFF. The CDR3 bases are TGTGCCAGCAGCTTAGCCACTGAAGCTTTCTTT.

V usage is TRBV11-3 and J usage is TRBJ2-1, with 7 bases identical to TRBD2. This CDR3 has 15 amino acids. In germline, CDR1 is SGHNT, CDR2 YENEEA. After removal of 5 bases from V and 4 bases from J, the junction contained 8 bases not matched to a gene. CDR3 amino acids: CASSTRLARYNEQFF. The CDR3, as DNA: TGTGCCAGCAGCACTAGACTAGCCCGGTACAATGAGCAGTTCTTC.

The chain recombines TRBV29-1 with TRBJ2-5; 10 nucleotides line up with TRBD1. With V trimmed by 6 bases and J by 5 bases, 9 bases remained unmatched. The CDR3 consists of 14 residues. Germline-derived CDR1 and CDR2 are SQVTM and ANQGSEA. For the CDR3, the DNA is TGCAGCGTGGGTCCGGGACAGGGGTATGAGACCCAGTACTTC. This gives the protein CSVGPGQGYETQYF.

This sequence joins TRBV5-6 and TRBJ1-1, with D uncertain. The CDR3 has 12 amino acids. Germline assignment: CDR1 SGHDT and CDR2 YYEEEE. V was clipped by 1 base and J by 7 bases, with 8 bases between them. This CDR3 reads CASSLQQLEAFF. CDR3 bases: TGTGCCAGCAGCTTGCAACAGCTTGAAGCTTTCTTT.

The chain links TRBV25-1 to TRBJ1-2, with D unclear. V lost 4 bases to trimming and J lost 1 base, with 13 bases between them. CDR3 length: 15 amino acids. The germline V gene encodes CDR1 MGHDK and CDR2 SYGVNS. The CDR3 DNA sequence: TGTGCCAGCAGTGCCTGGATGGAGGGTAACTATGGCTACACCTTC. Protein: CASSAWMEGNYGYTF.

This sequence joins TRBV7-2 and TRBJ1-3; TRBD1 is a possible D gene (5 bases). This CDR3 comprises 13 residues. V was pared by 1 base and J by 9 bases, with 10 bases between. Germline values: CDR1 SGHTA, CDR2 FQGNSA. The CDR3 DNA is TGTGCCAGCAGCTTAGAAGAGGGGACCACCATATATTTT. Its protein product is CASSLEEGTTIYF.

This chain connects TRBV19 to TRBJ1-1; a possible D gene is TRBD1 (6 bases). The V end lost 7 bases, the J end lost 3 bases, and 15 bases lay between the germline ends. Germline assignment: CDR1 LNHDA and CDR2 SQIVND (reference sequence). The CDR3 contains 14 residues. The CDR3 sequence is CASTLRQGYTEAFF. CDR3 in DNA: TGTGCCAGTACCCTAAGGCAGGGGTACACTGAAGCTTTCTTT.

The CDR3 region has the DNA TGCGCCAGCAGCTTGGATGTTGATGAAAAACTGTTTTTT. Its translation is CASSLDVDEKLFF. The chain uses TRBV5-1 and TRBJ1-4; D uncertain. V lost 0 bases and J 6 bases, leaving 6 bases between the germline ends. The germline gives CDR1 SGHRS, CDR2 YFSETQ. There are 13 residues in the CDR3.

In nucleotides, the CDR3 is TGTGCCAGCAGTCACGATCAGGGGGTTGGAGAAAAACTGTTTTTT. This gives the protein CASSHDQGVGEKLFF. The rearrangement uses TRBV5-4 and TRBJ1-4, with 7 bases lining up with TRBD1. The CDR3 extends over 15 amino acids. Germline lookup yields CDR1 SGHNT and CDR2 YYREEE (reference sequence). The junction had 12 bases not matched to a gene; V was cut back by 5 bases and J by 8 bases. The full variable domain, rest sourced from reference TRBV5-4 and TRBJ1-4, is ETGVTQSPTHLIKTRGQQVTLRCSSQSGHNTVSWYQQALGQGPQFIFQYYREEENGRGNFPPRFSGLQFPNYSSELNVNALELDDSALYLCASSHDQGVGEKLFFGSGTQLSVL.

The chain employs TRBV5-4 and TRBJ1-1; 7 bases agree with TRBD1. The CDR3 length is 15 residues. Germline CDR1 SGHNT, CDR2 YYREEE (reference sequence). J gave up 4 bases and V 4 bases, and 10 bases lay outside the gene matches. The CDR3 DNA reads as TGTGCCAGCAGCCCATACAGGGGTAAGAGCACTGAAGCTTTCTTT. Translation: CASSPYRGKSTEAFF.

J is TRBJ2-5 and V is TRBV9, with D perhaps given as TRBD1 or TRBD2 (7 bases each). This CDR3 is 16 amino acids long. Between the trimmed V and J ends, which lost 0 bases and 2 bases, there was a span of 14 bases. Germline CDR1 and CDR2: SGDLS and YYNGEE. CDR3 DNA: TGTGCCAGCAGCGTAGGAGCCAGGGGGGGGCAAGAGACCCAGTACTTC. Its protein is CASSVGARGGQETQYF.

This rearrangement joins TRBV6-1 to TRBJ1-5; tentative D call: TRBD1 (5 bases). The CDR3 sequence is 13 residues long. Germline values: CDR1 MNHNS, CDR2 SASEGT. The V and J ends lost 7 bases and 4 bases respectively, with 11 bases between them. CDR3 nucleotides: TGTGCCAGCAAAGACAGCTCGAATCAGCCCCAGCATTTT. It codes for CASKDSSNQPQHF.

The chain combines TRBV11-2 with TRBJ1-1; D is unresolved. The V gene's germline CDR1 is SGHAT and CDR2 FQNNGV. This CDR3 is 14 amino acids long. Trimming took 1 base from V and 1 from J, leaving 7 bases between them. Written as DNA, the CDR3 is TGTGCCAGCAGCTTAGTTATCCCGAACACTGAAGCTTTCTTT. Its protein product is CASSLVIPNTEAFF.

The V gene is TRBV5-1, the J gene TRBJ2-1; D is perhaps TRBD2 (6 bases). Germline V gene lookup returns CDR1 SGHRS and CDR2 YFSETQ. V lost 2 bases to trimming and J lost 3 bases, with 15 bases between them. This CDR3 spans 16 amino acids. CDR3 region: CASSLGARGNYNEQFF. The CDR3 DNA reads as TGCGCCAGCAGCTTAGGGGCCCGGGGGAACTACAATGAGCAGTTCTTC.

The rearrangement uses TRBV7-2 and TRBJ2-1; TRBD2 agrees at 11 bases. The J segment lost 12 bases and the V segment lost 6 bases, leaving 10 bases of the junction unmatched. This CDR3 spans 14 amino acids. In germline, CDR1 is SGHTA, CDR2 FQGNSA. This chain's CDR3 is CASSLLAGAFAQFF. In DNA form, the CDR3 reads TGTGCCAGCAGTCTACTAGCGGGGGCCTTTGCGCAGTTCTTC. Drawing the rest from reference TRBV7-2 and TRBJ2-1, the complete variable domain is GAGVSQSPSNKVTEKGKDVELRCDPISGHTALYWYRQSLGQGLEFLIYFQGNSAPDKSGLPSDRFSAERTGGSVSTLTIQRTQQEDSAVYLCASSLLAGAFAQFFGPGTRLTVL.

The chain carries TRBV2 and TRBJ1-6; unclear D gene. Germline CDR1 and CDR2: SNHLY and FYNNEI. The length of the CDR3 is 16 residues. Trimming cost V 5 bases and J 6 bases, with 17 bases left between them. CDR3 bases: TGTGCCAGCAGTTTTGGGGAGGGTACCGGTAATTCACCCCTCCACTTT. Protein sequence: CASSFGEGTGNSPLHF.

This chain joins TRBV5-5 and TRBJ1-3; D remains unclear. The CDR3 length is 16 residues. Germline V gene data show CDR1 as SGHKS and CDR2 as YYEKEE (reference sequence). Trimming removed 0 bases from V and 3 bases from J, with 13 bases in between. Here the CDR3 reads CASSLGAGNLGNTIYF. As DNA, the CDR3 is TGTGCCAGCAGCTTGGGAGCCGGGAACCTTGGAAACACCATATATTTT.

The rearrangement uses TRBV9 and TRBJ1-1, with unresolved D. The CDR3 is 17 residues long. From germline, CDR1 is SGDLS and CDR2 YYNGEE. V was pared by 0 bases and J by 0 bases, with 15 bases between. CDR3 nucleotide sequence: TGTGCCAGCAGCGTAGACAGCGGTTCCTTAATGAACACTGAAGCTTTCTTT. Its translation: CASSVDSGSLMNTEAFF. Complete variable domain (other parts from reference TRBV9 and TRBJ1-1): DSGVTQTPKHLITATGQRVTLRCSPRSGDLSVYWYQQSLDQGLQFLIQYYNGEERAKGNILERFSAQQFPDLHSELNLSSLELGDSALYFCASSVDSGSLMNTEAFFGQGTRLTVV.